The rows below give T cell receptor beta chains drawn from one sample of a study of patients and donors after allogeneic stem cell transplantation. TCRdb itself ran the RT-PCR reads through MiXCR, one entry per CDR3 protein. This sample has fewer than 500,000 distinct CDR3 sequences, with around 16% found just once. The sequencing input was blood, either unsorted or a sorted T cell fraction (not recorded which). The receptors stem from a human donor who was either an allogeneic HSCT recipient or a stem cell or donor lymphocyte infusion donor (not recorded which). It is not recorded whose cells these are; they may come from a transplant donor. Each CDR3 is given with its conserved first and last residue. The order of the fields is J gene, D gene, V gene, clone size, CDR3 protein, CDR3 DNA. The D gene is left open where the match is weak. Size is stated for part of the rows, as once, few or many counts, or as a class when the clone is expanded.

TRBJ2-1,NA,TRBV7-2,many,CASSRGLPYNEQFF,TGTGCCAGCAGCCGAGGACTCCCCTACAATGAGCAGTTCTTC
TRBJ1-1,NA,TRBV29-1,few,CSVGAWRYTEAFF,TGCAGCGTTGGAGCCTGGCGGTACACTGAAGCTTTCTTT
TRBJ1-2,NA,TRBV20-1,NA,CSANRQGAYGYTF,TGCAGTGCCAATAGACAAGGGGCCTATGGCTACACCTTC
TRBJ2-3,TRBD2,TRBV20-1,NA,CSATRASGGSTQYF,TGCAGTGCTACCCGTGCTAGCGGTGGGAGTACGCAGTATTTT
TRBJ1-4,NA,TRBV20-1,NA,CSARDRGEKLFF,TGCAGTGCTCGGGACCGGGGGGAAAAACTGTTTTTT
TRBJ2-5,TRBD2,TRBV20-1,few,CSARRSGRAGETQYF,TGCAGTGCTAGGAGAAGCGGGAGGGCCGGGGAGACCCAGTACTTC
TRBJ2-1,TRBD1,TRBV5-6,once,CASSKLGTDKRFF,TGTGCCAGCAGCAAACTAGGGACAGACAAGCGGTTCTTC
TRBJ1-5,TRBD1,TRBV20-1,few,CSARSRGKPGPQHF,TGCAGTGCTAGATCCAGGGGGAAGCCTGGACCCCAGCATTTT
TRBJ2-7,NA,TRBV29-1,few,CSVGGLSYEQYF,TGCAGCGTTGGAGGGCTCTCCTACGAGCAGTACTTC
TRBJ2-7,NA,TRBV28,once,CASSLGGVPSYEQYF,TGTGCCAGCAGTTTAGGCGGGGTTCCCTCCTACGAGCAGTACTTC
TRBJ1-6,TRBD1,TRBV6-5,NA,CASSSDFGQGGSPLHF,TGTGCCAGCAGTTCCGATTTCGGACAGGGGGGTTCACCCCTCCACTTT
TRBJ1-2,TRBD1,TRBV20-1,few,CSAIGTVEGYTF,TGCAGTGCCATTGGGACAGTAGAGGGCTACACCTTC
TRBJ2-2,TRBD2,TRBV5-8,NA,CASSRYQLAANTGELFF,TGTGCCAGCAGCCGTTACCAGCTAGCGGCGAACACCGGGGAGCTGTTTTTT
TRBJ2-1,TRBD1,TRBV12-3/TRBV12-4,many,CASSHRQGRFF,TGTGCCAGCAGCCATAGACAGGGCCGGTTCTTC
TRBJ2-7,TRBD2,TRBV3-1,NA,CASSQELPGASGSHEQYF,TGTGCCAGCAGCCAAGAGTTACCCGGGGCCAGCGGGAGCCACGAGCAGTACTTC
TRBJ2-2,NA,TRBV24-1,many,CATSNVVPGELFF,TGTGCCACCAGTAACGTTGTTCCCGGGGAGCTGTTTTTT
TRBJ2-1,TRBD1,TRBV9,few,CASSGWGQGAYNEQFF,TGTGCCAGCAGCGGTTGGGGACAGGGGGCCTACAATGAGCAGTTCTTC
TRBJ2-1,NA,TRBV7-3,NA,CASSLRPKGEQFF,TGTGCCAGCAGCTTAAGGCCCAAAGGGGAGCAGTTCTTC
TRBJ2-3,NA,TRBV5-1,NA,CASKYTGLADTQYF,TGCGCCAGCAAATACACAGGGCTCGCAGATACGCAGTATTTT
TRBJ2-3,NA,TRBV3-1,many,CASSQDWGDTQYF,TGTGCCAGCAGCCAAGATTGGGGAGATACGCAGTATTTT
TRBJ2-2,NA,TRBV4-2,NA,CASSTGETGVLDTGELFF,TGTGCCAGCAGCACGGGGGAAACAGGGGTCTTAGATACCGGGGAGCTGTTTTTT
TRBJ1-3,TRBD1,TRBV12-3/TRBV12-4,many,CASRDFASGTGAGNTIYF,TGTGCCAGCAGAGATTTCGCTTCCGGGACAGGGGCTGGAAACACCATATATTTT
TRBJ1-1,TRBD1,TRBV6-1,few,CASSARQGPTEAFF,TGTGCCAGCAGTGCCCGACAGGGACCCACTGAAGCTTTCTTT
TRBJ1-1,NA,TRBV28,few,CASSRQTVMNTEAFF,TGTGCCAGCAGCCGACAGACGGTGATGAACACTGAAGCTTTCTTT
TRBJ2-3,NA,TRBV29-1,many,CSVGWALFTDTQYF,TGCAGCGTTGGCTGGGCCCTATTCACAGATACGCAGTATTTT
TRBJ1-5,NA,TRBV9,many,CASSVGGRDSQPQHF,TGTGCCAGCAGCGTTGGGGGGCGCGATAGTCAGCCCCAGCATTTT
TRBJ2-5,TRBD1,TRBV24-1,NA,CATKTSKDRIQETQYF,TGTGCCACCAAAACGAGTAAGGACAGGATCCAAGAGACCCAGTACTTC
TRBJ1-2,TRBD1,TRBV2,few,CASRYGTGSGYTF,TGTGCCAGCAGATACGGGACAGGGAGCGGCTACACCTTC
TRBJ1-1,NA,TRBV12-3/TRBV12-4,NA,CASSLFVQGRWTEAFF,TGTGCCAGCAGTTTATTTGTTCAGGGGCGGTGGACTGAAGCTTTCTTT
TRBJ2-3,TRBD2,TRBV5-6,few,CASSSGGSGRNTQYF,TGTGCCAGCAGCTCCGGAGGTAGCGGGAGGAATACGCAGTATTTT
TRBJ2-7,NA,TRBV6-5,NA,CATGAVSYEQYF,TGTGCCACGGGAGCGGTTTCCTACGAGCAGTACTTC
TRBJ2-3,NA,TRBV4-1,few,CASSQDLVAKGYF,TGCGCCAGCAGCCAAGATCTGGTGGCCAAGGGGTATTTT
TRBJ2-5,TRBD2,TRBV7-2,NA,CASSPYLAGGGKTQYF,TGTGCCAGCAGCCCGTACTTAGCGGGGGGAGGGAAGACCCAGTACTTC
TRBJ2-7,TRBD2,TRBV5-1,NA,CASSSGTSGTYEQYF,TGCGCCAGCAGCTCCGGGACTAGCGGGACGTACGAGCAGTACTTC
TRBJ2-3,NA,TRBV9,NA,CASTGFTDTQYF,TGTGCCAGCACAGGCTTCACAGATACGCAGTATTTT
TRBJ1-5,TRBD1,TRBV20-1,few,CSARTGWYQPQHF,TGCAGTGCCAGGACAGGGTGGTATCAGCCCCAGCATTTT
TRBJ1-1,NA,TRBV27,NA,CASGPGPGAFF,TGTGCCAGCGGCCCCGGCCCCGGAGCTTTCTTT
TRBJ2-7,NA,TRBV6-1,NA,CASSHRRGSEQYF,TGTGCCAGCAGCCATCGGAGGGGGTCCGAGCAGTACTTC
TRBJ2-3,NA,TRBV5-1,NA,CASSRGHYTDTQYF,TGCGCCAGCAGCAGAGGACACTACACAGATACGCAGTATTTT
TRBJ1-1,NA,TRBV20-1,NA,CSAREIGLRERNTEAFF,TGCAGTGCTAGAGAGATAGGTTTGAGAGAACGTAACACTGAAGCTTTCTTT
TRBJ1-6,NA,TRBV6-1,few,CASSVDRSSYNSPLHF,TGTGCCAGCAGTGTGGACAGAAGCTCCTATAATTCACCCCTCCACTTT